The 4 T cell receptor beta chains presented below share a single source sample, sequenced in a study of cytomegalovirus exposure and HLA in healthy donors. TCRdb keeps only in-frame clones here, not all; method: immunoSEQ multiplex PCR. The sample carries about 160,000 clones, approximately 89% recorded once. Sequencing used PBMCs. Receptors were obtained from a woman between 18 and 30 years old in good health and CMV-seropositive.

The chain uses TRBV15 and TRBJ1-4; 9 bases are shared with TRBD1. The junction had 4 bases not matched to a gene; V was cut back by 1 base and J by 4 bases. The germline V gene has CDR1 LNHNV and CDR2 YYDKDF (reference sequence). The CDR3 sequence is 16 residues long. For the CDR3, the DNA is TGTGCCACCAGCAGAGGGGACAGGGTGGGTAATGAAAAACTGTTTTTT. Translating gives CATSRGDRVGNEKLFF.

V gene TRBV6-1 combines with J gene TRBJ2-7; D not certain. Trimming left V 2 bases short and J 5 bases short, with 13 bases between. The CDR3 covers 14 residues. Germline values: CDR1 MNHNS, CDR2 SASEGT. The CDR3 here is CASSESQVVNEQYF. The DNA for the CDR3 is TGTGCCAGCAGTGAAAGTCAGGTTGTAAACGAGCAGTACTTC.

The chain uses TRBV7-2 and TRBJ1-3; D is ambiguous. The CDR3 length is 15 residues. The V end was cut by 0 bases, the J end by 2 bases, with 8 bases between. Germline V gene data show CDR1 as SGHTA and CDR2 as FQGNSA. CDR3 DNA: TGTGCCAGCAGCTTAGCTGGGAGAACTGGAAACACCATATATTTT. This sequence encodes CASSLAGRTGNTIYF.

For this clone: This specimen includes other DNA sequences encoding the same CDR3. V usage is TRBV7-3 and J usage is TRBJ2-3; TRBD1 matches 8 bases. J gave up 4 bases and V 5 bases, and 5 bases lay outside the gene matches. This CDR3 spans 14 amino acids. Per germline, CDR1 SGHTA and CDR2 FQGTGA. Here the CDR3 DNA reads TGTGCCAGCAGCCCCGGACAGGGCGCAGATACGCAGTATTTT. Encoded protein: CASSPGQGADTQYF.